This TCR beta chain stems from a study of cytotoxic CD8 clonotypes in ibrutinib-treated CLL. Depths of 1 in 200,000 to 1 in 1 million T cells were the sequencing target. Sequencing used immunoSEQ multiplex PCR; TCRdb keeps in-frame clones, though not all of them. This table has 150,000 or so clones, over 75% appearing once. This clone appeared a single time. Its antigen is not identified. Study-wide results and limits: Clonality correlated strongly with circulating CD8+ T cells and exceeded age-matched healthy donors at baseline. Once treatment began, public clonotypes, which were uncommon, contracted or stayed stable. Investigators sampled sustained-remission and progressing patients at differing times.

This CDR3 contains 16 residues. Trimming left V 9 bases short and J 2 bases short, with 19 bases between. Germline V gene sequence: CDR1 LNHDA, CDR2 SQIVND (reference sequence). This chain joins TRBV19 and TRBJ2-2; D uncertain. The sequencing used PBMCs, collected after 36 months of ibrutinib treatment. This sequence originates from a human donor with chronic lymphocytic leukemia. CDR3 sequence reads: CASTPSDLSNTGELFF. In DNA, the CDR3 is TGTGCCAGCACGCCCTCCGATCTTTCAAACACCGGGGAGCTGTTTTTT.